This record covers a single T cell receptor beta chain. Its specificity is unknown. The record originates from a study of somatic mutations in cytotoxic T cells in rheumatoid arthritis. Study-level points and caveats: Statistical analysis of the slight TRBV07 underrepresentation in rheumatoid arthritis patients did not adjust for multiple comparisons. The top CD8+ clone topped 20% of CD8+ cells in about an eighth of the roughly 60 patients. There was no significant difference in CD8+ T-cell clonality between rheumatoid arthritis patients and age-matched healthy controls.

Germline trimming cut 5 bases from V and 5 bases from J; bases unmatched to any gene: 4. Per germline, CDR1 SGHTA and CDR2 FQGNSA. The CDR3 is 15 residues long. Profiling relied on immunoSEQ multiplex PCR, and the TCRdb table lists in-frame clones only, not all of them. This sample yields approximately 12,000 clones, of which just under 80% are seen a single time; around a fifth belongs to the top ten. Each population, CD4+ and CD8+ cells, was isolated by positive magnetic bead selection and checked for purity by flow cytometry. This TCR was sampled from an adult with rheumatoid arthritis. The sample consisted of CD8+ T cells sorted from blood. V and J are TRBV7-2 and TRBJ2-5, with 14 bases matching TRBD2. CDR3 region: CASSLRTSGRETQYF. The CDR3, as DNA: TGTGCCAGCAGCCTTCGGACTAGCGGGAGGGAGACCCAGTACTTC.